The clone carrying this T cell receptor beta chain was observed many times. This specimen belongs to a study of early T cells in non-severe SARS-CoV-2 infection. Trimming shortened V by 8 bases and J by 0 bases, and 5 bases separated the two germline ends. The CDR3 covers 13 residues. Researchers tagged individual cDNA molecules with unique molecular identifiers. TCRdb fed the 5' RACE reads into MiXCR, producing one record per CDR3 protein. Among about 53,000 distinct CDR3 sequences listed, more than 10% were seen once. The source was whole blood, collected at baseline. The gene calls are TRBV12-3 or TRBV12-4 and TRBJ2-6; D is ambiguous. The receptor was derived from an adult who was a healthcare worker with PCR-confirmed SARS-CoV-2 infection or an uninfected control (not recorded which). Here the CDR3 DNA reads TGTGCCAGCGGAAGCTCTGGGGCCAACGTCCTGACTTTC. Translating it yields CASGSSGANVLTF.